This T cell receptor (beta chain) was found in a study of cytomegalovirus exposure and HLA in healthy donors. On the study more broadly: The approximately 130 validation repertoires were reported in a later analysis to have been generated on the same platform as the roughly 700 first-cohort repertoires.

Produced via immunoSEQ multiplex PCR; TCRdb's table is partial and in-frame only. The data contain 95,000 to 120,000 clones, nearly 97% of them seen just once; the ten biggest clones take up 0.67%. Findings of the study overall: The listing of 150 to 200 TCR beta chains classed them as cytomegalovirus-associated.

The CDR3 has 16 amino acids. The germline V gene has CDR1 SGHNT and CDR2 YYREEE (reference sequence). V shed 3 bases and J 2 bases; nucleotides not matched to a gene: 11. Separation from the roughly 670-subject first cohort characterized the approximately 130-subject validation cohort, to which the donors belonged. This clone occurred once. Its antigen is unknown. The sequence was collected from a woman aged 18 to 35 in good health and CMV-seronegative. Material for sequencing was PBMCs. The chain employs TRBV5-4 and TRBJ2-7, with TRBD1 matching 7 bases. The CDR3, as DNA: TGTGCCAGCAGCTGGGGAGACAGGGCCGGCCCCTACGAGCAGTACTTC. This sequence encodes CASSWGDRAGPYEQYF.